The clone carrying this T cell receptor (beta chain) appeared many times. The antigen is not known. The data originate from a study of early T cells in non-severe SARS-CoV-2 infection. Study-wide context: Bulk RNA from unsorted whole blood was sequenced; chains were unpaired.

The study, taken as a whole, reports: Anti-spike CD8 responses were favored by VDJdb matching, which missed private and CD4 specificities.

The CDR3 length is 14 residues. V was pared by 2 bases and J by 4 bases, with 8 bases between. Per germline, CDR1 MNHEY and CDR2 SVGAGI. Separate cDNA molecules each had unique molecular identifiers attached to them. TCRdb fed the 5' RACE reads into MiXCR, producing one record per CDR3 protein. The sample contains approximately 70,000 distinct CDR3 sequences, roughly 13% of which appear only once. The chain links TRBV6-5 to TRBJ1-4; no reliable D call. Sequenced material: whole blood. This TCR was recovered from an adult who was a healthcare worker with PCR-confirmed SARS-CoV-2 infection or an uninfected control (not recorded which). CDR3 sequence: CASSYRQRNEKLFF. DNA of the CDR3: TGTGCCAGCAGTTACAGGCAGCGTAATGAAAAACTGTTTTTT.